These T cell receptor beta chains were read from a single sample in a study of blood T cell repertoires in COVID-19. Data came from immunoSEQ multiplex PCR; TCRdb stores just in-frame clones and leaves some out. The sample consists of about 65,000 clones, about 81% of them appearing once. Sequenced material: peripheral blood. The source of these receptors is a man older than 75 with acute or convalescent COVID-19. Both conserved end residues are part of each CDR3. A D gene is named only where the DNA matches it firmly. Clone size appears in some rows only: once, few, many, or a class for an expanded clone.

abundance,v_gene,len,d_gene,j_gene,CDR3nt,CDR3aa
once,TRBV4-1,15,.,TRBJ1-3,TGCGCCAGCAGCCCCCGGGAGTGGGCTGGAAACACCATATATTTT,CASSPREWAGNTIYF
.,TRBV18,13,TRBD1,TRBJ1-2,TGTGCCAGCTCACCTAGACAGGGGGATGGCTACACCTTC,CASSPRQGDGYTF
.,TRBV9,13,.,TRBJ1-2,TGTGCCAGCAGCGCACAGGGCCCTTATGGCTACACCTTC,CASSAQGPYGYTF
few,TRBV11-2,15,.,TRBJ2-7,TGTGCCAGCAGCCTGAACAGGGTGAGCTCCTACGAGCAGTACTTC,CASSLNRVSSYEQYF
.,TRBV2,13,TRBD1,TRBJ1-1,TGTGCCAGTCTACAGGGGCCGAACACTGAAGCTTTCTTT,CASLQGPNTEAFF
.,TRBV6-1,16,.,TRBJ1-5,TGTGCCAGCAGTGAAGGACTGTCATTTAGCAATCAGCCCCAGCATTTT,CASSEGLSFSNQPQHF
.,TRBV6-1,16,TRBD1,TRBJ1-2,TGTGCCAGCAGTGTGTTACCGGGACAGGGGTTTCAGGGCTACACCTTC,CASSVLPGQGFQGYTF
.,TRBV20-1,11,.,TRBJ1-1,TGCAGTGCTAGCTCGGGGGATGAAGCTTTCTTT,CSASSGDEAFF
few,TRBV3-1/TRBV3-2,17,TRBD1,TRBJ1-5,TGTGCCAGCAGCCAAGGAGGACAGGCCGGGGGCAATCAGCCCCAGCATTTT,CASSQGGQAGGNQPQHF
.,TRBV18,15,.,TRBJ1-1,TGTGCCAGCTCACCTTTAACAGAAATGAACACTGAAGCTTTCTTT,CASSPLTEMNTEAFF
few,TRBV5-1,16,TRBD1,TRBJ2-5,TGCGCCACCTCTCAGAGTGGGGCGGACAGGGGAGAGACCCAGTACTTC,CATSQSGADRGETQYF
.,TRBV19,13,.,TRBJ1-2,TGTGCCACCCTGGGCAAACTCGACGCTGGCTACACCTTC,CATLGKLDAGYTF
once,TRBV7-8,16,.,TRBJ2-5,TGTGCCAGCAGCTTAGGTGCGGCTAGCCCCCATGGCGGCCAGTACTTC,CASSLGAASPHGGQYF
once,TRBV4-1,17,.,TRBJ1-6,TGCGCCAGCAGCCAAGAACAGTTCGACTCCTATAATTCACCCCTCCACTTT,CASSQEQFDSYNSPLHF
.,TRBV6-5,15,.,TRBJ1-4,TGTGCCAGCAGAGGGGGACCCGCAACTAATGAAAAACTGTTTTTT,CASRGGPATNEKLFF
.,TRBV11-3,15,.,TRBJ2-1,TGTGCCAGCAGCTTAGGGCAGGGGAGATACAATGAGCAGTTCTTC,CASSLGQGRYNEQFF